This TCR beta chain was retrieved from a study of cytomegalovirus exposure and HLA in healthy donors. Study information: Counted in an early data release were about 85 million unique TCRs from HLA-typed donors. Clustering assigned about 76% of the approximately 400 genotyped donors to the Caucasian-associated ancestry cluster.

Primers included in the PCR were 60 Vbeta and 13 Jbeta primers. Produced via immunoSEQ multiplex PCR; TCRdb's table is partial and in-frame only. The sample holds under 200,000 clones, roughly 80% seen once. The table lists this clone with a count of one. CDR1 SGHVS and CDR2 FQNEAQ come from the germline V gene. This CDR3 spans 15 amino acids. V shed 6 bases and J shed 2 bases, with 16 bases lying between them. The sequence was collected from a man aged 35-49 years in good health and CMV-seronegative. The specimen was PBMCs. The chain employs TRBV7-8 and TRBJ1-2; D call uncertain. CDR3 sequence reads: CASSSRGASNYGYTF. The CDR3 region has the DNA TGTGCCAGCAGTAGCCGGGGAGCTAGCAACTATGGCTACACCTTC.